The 29 T cell receptor beta chains below all came from one sample that was sequenced in a study of control samples from healthy donors and cancer patients. Assay: immunoSEQ multiplex PCR; the TCRdb copy retains only in-frame clones and omits some. Among about 55,000 clones, approximately 95% were seen once, and the ten largest hold 1.5% to 2%. The sequencing input was blood. These receptors were collected from a woman aged 25-40 years in good health.

This chain joins TRBV28 and TRBJ1-5, with 7 bases aligning to TRBD1. The CDR3 totals 15 residues. Germline assignment: CDR1 MDHEN and CDR2 SYDVKM. Trimming cost V 5 bases and J 0 bases; bases outside gene matches: 4. CDR3 sequence: CASSADRVSNQPQHF. DNA for the CDR3: TGTGCCAGCAGTGCCGACAGGGTTAGCAATCAGCCCCAGCATTTT.

This sequence joins TRBV11-2 and TRBJ2-1; 10 nucleotides match TRBD2. CDR1 and CDR2 (germline): SGHAT, FQNNGV. This CDR3 has 16 residues. J was trimmed by 4 bases and V by 2 bases; bases with no gene match: 5. Here the CDR3 reads CASSLNAGLAYNEQFF. The CDR3 DNA reads as TGTGCCAGCAGCTTAAACGCGGGACTAGCGTACAATGAGCAGTTCTTC.

This rearrangement joins TRBV11-2 to TRBJ2-7; 13 nucleotides line up with TRBD2. Trimming cost V 1 base and J 3 bases; bases outside gene matches: 9. In germline, CDR1 is SGHAT, CDR2 FQNNGV. CDR3 length: 18 amino acids. CDR3 sequence (DNA): TGTGCCAGCAGCTTAGTGGTTGTAGGGACTAGCGGGAACTACGAGCAGTACTTC. Protein sequence: CASSLVVVGTSGNYEQYF. The whole variable domain, filled in from reference TRBV11-2 and TRBJ2-7, reads EAGVAQSPRYKIIEKRQSVAFWCNPISGHATLYWYQQILGQGPKLLIQFQNNGVVDDSQLPKDRFSAERLKGVDSTLKIQPAKLEDSAVYLCASSLVVVGTSGNYEQYFGPGTRLTVT.

This rearrangement joins TRBV30 to TRBJ1-2; no definite D call. This CDR3 has 14 amino acids. CDR1 GTSNPN and CDR2 SVGIG come from the germline V gene (reference sequence). V lost 1 base and J 4 bases, leaving 13 bases between the germline ends. The CDR3 DNA reads TGTGCCTGGAGTGATTCAGCGACATTCTATGGCTACACCTTC. It is translated as CAWSDSATFYGYTF.

The chain links TRBV20-1 to TRBJ2-1; possible D gene TRBD2, 5 bases. This CDR3 is built from 11 residues. V dropped 0 bases and J dropped 12 bases, with 9 bases sitting between them. Germline V CDR1 and CDR2: DFQATT, SNEGSKA (reference sequence). CDR3 protein: CSARDGSLQFF. CDR3 nucleotides: TGCAGTGCTAGAGATGGGAGTTTGCAGTTCTTC.

CDR3 sequence reads: CASSLKPMGSYEQYF. As DNA, the CDR3 is TGTGCCAGCAGCTTAAAACCCATGGGGAGCTACGAGCAGTACTTC. V gene TRBV5-4 combines with J gene TRBJ2-7, with D perhaps TRBD2 (5 bases). V gave up 2 bases and J gave up 3 bases, with 15 bases separating them. This CDR3 contains 15 residues. The germline V gene has CDR1 SGHNT and CDR2 YYREEE (reference sequence).

The rearrangement links TRBV3-1 (or the pseudogene TRBV3-2) to TRBJ2-1; 12 bases are a match to TRBD2. The CDR3 totals 17 residues. CDR1 LGHDT and CDR2 YNNKEL come from the germline V gene (reference sequence). The V gene end was trimmed by 3 bases and the J gene end by 0 bases; junction bases not matched to a gene: 3. CDR3 protein: CASSQGTSGLSYNEQFF. The CDR3 DNA reads TGTGCCAGCAGCCAGGGGACTAGCGGGCTCTCCTACAATGAGCAGTTCTTC.

In its sample, this clone was seen once. This sequence joins TRBV27 and TRBJ1-2; 10 bases match TRBD1. This CDR3 region has 14 residues. Germline values: CDR1 MNHEY, CDR2 SMNVEV (reference sequence). V shed 5 bases, J shed 6 bases, and the junction held 6 bases outside the gene matches. CDR3 DNA sequence: TGTGCCAGCAGTCGGGACAGGGGAAATGATGGCTACACCTTC. It encodes CASSRDRGNDGYTF.

The V gene is TRBV7-9, the J gene TRBJ2-7, with D hard to call. The CDR3 has 13 residues. The germline V and J ends were trimmed by 4 bases and 7 bases, with 14 bases remaining between them. CDR1 SEHNR and CDR2 FQNEAQ come from the germline V gene (reference sequence). CDR3 sequence: CASSSSSGWEQYF. The CDR3 DNA sequence: TGTGCCAGCAGCTCATCTTCGGGTTGGGAGCAGTACTTC.

The chain carries TRBV14 and TRBJ2-2; D not resolved. From germline, CDR1 is SGHDN and CDR2 FVKESK. CDR3 length equals 14 residues. The V gene lost 1 base and the J gene lost 0 bases, with 3 bases spanning the gap. DNA for the CDR3: TGTGCCAGCAGCCAAGGGGCGAACACCGGGGAGCTGTTTTTT. Translation gives CASSQGANTGELFF.

This rearrangement joins TRBV27 to TRBJ2-3, with 8 nucleotides matching TRBD1. The CDR3 has 17 residues. Germline CDR1 reads MNHEY; CDR2 reads SMNVEV (reference sequence). Trimming removed 2 bases from V and 0 bases from J; junction bases left unmatched: 7. In DNA, the CDR3 is TGTGCCAGCAGTTTAAGGATTTGGGACAGGAGCACAGATACGCAGTATTTT. It encodes CASSLRIWDRSTDTQYF.

This clone was seen just once. The rearrangement uses TRBV11-2 and TRBJ2-5; no firm D call. CDR1 and CDR2 from the germline V gene are SGHAT and FQNNGV. The CDR3 totals 12 residues. Trimming shortened V by 2 bases and J by 4 bases, and 5 bases separated the two germline ends. This CDR3 is CASSLISETQYF. CDR3 coding DNA: TGTGCCAGCAGCTTAATTTCAGAGACCCAGTACTTC.

The chain links TRBV18 to TRBJ1-1; the D is unclear. Trimming shortened V by 6 bases and J by 1 base, and 9 bases separated the two germline ends. CDR3 length: 13 residues. Germline values: CDR1 KGHSH, CDR2 LQKENI. The CDR3 loop is CASSQKQNTEAFF. The CDR3 DNA is TGTGCCAGCTCCCAAAAACAGAACACTGAAGCTTTCTTT.

This chain connects TRBV30 to TRBJ2-7; D is possibly TRBD1 (6 bases). V was pared by 2 bases and J by 2 bases, with 13 bases between. This CDR3 is 14 amino acids long. Germline V gives CDR1 GTSNPN, CDR2 SVGIG (reference sequence). CDR3 sequence: CAWSSGTFPYEQYF. The CDR3 coding sequence is TGTGCCTGGAGTTCCGGGACATTTCCCTACGAGCAGTACTTC.

The chain links TRBV12-3 or TRBV12-4 to TRBJ1-2; D may be TRBD1 (5 bases). With 3 bases removed from V and 2 bases from J, the gap between germline ends came to 7 bases. The CDR3 is 13 residues long. The CDR3 loop is CASSLSGNYGYTF. CDR3 bases: TGTGCCAGCAGTTTGTCAGGGAACTATGGCTACACCTTC.

This chain connects TRBV5-1 to TRBJ2-1, with D perhaps matching TRBD1 (6 bases). The CDR3 consists of 14 residues. V dropped 0 bases and J dropped 5 bases, with 9 bases sitting between them. CDR1 is SGHRS, CDR2 YFSETQ, per germline. CDR3 DNA: TGCGCCAGCAGCTTGGCCACAGGGAACAATGAGCAGTTCTTC. Its translation is CASSLATGNNEQFF.

The J gene is TRBJ1-3, the V gene TRBV7-8; the D is unclear. Trimming took 0 bases from V and 4 from J, leaving 4 bases between them. Germline lookup yields CDR1 SGHVS and CDR2 FQNEAQ. The CDR3 is 13 amino acids. As DNA, the CDR3 is TGTGCCAGCAGCTTAGCGCTGGGAAACACCATATATTTT. This codes for CASSLALGNTIYF.

This clone was counted a single time. The chain joins TRBV29-1 to TRBJ2-7; D tentatively reads TRBD1 or TRBD2 (5 bases each). CDR1 and CDR2 from the germline V gene are SQVTM and ANQGSEA. Trimming removed 7 bases at V and 3 bases at J, with 16 bases between. The CDR3 contains 13 residues. The CDR3 sequence is CSAIPRGSYEQYF. DNA for the CDR3: TGCAGCGCTATACCCCGGGGCAGCTACGAGCAGTACTTC.

The chain carries TRBV2 and TRBJ1-5, with D unclear. This CDR3 has 12 amino acids. V shed 2 bases and J shed 11 bases, with 10 bases lying between them. CDR1 SNHLY and CDR2 FYNNEI come from the germline V gene. The CDR3 region is CASSEFEGAQHF. CDR3 bases: TGTGCCAGCAGTGAATTTGAGGGAGCCCAGCATTTT.

The rearrangement links TRBV7-8 to TRBJ2-7; D call uncertain. Germline V gene lookup returns CDR1 SGHVS and CDR2 FQNEAQ. The CDR3 consists of 15 residues. V dropped 1 base and J dropped 1 base, with 11 bases sitting between them. The CDR3 nucleotides are TGTGCCAGCAGCTTAGAACCCACGGTATCCTACGAGCAGTACTTC. This gives the protein CASSLEPTVSYEQYF.

The chain carries TRBV19 and TRBJ2-2, with 7 bases aligning to TRBD2. The germline V gene has CDR1 LNHDA and CDR2 SQIVND (reference sequence). The CDR3 totals 15 residues. V lost 6 bases, J lost 4 bases, and 8 bases stayed unmatched. CDR3 coding DNA: TGTGCCAGTAGAGAGCGGGAAGACATCACCGGGGAGCTGTTTTTT. It specifies CASREREDITGELFF.

The chain links TRBV2 to TRBJ2-2; TRBD2 matches 9 bases. Germline CDR1 and CDR2: SNHLY and FYNNEI. Trimming took 6 bases from V and 5 from J; bases not matched to a gene: 7. CDR3 size: 15 residues. CDR3 amino acids: CASRPLAGMTGELFF. CDR3 nucleotide sequence: TGTGCCAGCAGACCTCTAGCGGGAATGACCGGGGAGCTGTTTTTT.

The chain combines TRBV5-1 with TRBJ2-1; TRBD2 matches at 9 bases. J was trimmed by 8 bases and V by 0 bases; bases with no gene match: 12. The CDR3 contains 17 residues. CDR1 and CDR2 from the germline V gene are SGHRS and YFSETQ. This CDR3 is CASSLAFSREGSDEQFF. As DNA, the CDR3 is TGCGCCAGCAGCTTGGCCTTTTCGCGGGAGGGCTCGGATGAGCAGTTCTTC.

J is TRBJ2-3 and V is TRBV5-6; the match to TRBD2 covers 12 bases. Per germline, CDR1 SGHDT and CDR2 YYEEEE. Trimming took 4 bases from V and 2 from J; bases not matched to a gene: 14. The CDR3 consists of 19 residues. CDR3 nucleotide sequence: TGTGCCAGCAGCCGGCTTGTGACTAGCGGGAGACGGGTCACAGATACGCAGTATTTT. Amino acid sequence: CASSRLVTSGRRVTDTQYF.

The chain has TRBV7-2 and TRBJ1-2, with D possibly TRBD1 on 5 matching bases. Trimming cost V 5 bases and J 5 bases, with 9 bases left between them. The CDR3 is 12 residues long. CDR1 is SGHTA and CDR2 is FQGNSA in the germline V gene. The CDR3 coding sequence is TGTGCCAGCAGCACCGACAGATATGGCTACACCTTC. This sequence encodes CASSTDRYGYTF.

This chain uses TRBV10-3 with TRBJ1-1; D is unresolved. V lost 0 bases to trimming and J lost 4 bases, with 12 bases between them. Germline-derived CDR1 and CDR2 are ENHRY and SYGVKD. The CDR3 length is 15 residues. CDR3 residues: CAISESARFFTEAFF. The DNA for the CDR3 is TGTGCCATCAGTGAGTCGGCCAGGTTCTTCACTGAAGCTTTCTTT.

The chain joins TRBV2 to TRBJ2-5, with D perhaps TRBD2 (5 bases). The germline CDR1 and CDR2 sequences are SNHLY and FYNNEI. The CDR3 is 16 residues long. V shed 5 bases and J shed 1 base, with 17 bases lying between them. CDR3 sequence: CASSPVAGLPQETQYF. The CDR3 DNA follows: TGTGCCAGCAGTCCAGTGGCGGGCCTACCCCAAGAGACCCAGTACTTC. Full variable domain (rest looked up from reference TRBV2 and TRBJ2-5): EPEVTQTPSHQVTQMGQEVILRCVPISNHLYFYWYRQILGQKVEFLVSFYNNEISEKSEIFDDQFSVERPDGSNFTLKIRSTKLEDSAMYFCASSPVAGLPQETQYFGPGTRLLVL.

The rearrangement joins TRBV9 to TRBJ2-2; 9 bases are shared with TRBD2. The CDR3 loop spans 16 amino acids. The ends lost 1 base at V and 5 bases at J; junction bases unmatched: 6. Germline V gene sequence: CDR1 SGDLS, CDR2 YYNGEE. The CDR3 sequence is CASSVLASGTTGELFF. Here the CDR3 DNA reads TGTGCCAGCAGCGTACTGGCTAGCGGGACAACCGGGGAGCTGTTTTTT.

The V and J genes are TRBV19 and TRBJ2-1; 12 bases are a match to TRBD2. Germline V lookup: CDR1 LNHDA, CDR2 SQIVND (reference sequence). The CDR3 sequence is 15 residues long. V dropped 5 bases and J dropped 8; count of bases not matched to a gene: 7. CDR3 protein: CASSETSGSIYEQFF. Written as DNA, the CDR3 is TGTGCCAGTAGTGAGACTAGCGGGAGTATCTATGAGCAGTTCTTC.